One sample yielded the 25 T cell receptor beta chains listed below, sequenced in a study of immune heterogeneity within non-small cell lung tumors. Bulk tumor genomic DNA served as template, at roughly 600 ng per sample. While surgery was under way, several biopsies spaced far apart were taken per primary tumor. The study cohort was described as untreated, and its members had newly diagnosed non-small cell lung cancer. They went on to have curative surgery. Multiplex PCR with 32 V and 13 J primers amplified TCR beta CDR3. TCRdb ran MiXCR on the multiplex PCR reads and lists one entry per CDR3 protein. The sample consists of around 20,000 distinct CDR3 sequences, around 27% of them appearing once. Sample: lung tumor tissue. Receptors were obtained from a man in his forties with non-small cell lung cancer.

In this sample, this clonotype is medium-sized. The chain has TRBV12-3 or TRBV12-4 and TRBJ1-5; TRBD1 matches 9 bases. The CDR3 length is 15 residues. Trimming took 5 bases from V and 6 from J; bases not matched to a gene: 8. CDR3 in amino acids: CASSPPGQGFQPQHF. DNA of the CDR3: TGTGCCAGCAGTCCACCGGGACAGGGTTTTCAGCCCCAGCATTTT.

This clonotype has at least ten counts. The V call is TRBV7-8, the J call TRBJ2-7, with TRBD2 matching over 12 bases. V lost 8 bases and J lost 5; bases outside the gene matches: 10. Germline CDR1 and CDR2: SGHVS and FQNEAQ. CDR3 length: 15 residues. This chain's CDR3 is CASGKQTSGSNEQYF. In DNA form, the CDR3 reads TGTGCCAGCGGGAAACAGACTAGCGGGAGCAACGAGCAGTACTTC. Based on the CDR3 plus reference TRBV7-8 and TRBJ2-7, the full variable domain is GAGVSQSPRYKVAKRGQDVALRCDPISGHVSLFWYQQALGQGPEFLTYFQNEAQLDKSGLPSDRFFAERPEGSVSTLKIQRTQQEDSAVYLCASGKQTSGSNEQYFGPGTRLTVT.

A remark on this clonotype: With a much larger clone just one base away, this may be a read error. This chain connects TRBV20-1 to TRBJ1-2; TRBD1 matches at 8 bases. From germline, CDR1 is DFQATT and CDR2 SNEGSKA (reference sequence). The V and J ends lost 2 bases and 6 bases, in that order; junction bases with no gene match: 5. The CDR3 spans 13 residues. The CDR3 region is CSARNGTGHGYTF. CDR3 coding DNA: TGCAGTGCTAGAAACGGGACAGGACATGGCTACACCTTC.

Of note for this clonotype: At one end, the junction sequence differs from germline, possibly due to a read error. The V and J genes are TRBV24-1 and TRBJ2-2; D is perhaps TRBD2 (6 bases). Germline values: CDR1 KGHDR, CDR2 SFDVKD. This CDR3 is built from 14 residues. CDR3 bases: TGTGCCACCAGTGGGGCAAGGAACACCGGGGGGCTGTTTTTT. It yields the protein CATSGARNTGGLFF.

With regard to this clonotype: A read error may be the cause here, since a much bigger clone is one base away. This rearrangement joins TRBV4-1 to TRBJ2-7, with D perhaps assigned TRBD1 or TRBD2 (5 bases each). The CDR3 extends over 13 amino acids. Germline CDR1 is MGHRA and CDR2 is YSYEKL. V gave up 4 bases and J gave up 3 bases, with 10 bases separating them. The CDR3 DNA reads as TGCGCCAGCAGCCCGGGGCCGTGCTACGAGCAGTACTTC. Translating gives CASSPGPCYEQYF.

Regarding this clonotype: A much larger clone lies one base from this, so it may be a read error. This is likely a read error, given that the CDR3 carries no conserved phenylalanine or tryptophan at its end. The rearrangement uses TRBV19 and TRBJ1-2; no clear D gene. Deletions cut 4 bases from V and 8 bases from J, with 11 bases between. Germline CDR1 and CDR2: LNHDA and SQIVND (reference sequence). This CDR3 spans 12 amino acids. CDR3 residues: CASSSTTGGYTS. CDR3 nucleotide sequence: TGTGCCAGTAGTAGCACAACGGGGGGCTACACCTCC.

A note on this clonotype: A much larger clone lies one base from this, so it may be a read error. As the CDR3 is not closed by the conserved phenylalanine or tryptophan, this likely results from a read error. The CDR3: CASSSAQRGSYEQYL. The CDR3 coding sequence is TGTGCCAGCAGCTCGGCGCAGCGGGGCTCCTACGAGCAGTACTTA. The chain recombines TRBV7-9 with TRBJ2-7; 7 positions match TRBD2. Trimming cost V 4 bases and J 0 bases; bases outside gene matches: 6. Germline V gene sequence: CDR1 SEHNR, CDR2 FQNEAQ (reference sequence). The CDR3 runs to 15 residues.

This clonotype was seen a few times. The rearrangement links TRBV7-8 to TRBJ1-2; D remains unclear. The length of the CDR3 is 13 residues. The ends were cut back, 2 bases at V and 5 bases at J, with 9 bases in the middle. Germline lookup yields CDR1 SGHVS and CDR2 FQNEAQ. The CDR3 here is CASSLRHLYGYTF. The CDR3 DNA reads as TGTGCCAGCAGCTTAAGGCACCTTTATGGCTACACCTTC.

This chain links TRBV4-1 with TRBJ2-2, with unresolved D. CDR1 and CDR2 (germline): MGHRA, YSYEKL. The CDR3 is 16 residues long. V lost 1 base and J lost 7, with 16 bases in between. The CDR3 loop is CASSQADAKGNGELFF. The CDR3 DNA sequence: TGCGCCAGCAGCCAAGCGGATGCGAAAGGTAACGGGGAGCTGTTTTTT.

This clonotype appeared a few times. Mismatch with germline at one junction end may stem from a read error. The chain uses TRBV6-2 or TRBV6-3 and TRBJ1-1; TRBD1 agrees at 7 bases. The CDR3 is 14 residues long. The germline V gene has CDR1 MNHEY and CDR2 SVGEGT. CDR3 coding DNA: TGTGCCAGAAGTTACGGGACAGAGGGCGAAGGAGCTTTCTTT. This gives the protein CARSYGTEGEGAFF.

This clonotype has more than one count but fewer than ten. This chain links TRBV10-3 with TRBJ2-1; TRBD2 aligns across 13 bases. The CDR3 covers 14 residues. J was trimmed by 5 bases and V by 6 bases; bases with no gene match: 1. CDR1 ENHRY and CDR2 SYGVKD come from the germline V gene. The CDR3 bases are TGTGCCATCAGGGGGACTAGCGGGAACAATGAGCAGTTCTTC. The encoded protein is CAIRGTSGNNEQFF.

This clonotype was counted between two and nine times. The CDR3: CASSDTTGGGSYNEQFF. The CDR3, as DNA: TGTGCCAGCAGTGACACGACAGGGGGAGGCTCCTACAATGAGCAGTTCTTC. This rearrangement joins TRBV6-1 to TRBJ2-1, with 9 bases fitting TRBD1. The CDR3 is made up of 17 amino acids. Germline V lookup: CDR1 MNHNS, CDR2 SASEGT. V gave up 3 bases and J gave up 0 bases; unmatched junction bases: 6.

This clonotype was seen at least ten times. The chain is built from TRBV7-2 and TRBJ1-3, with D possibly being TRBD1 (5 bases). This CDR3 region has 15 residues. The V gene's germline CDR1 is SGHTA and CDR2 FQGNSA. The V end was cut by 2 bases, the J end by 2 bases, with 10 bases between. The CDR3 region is CASSLSRGTGNTIYF. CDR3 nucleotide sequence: TGTGCCAGCAGCTTATCAAGGGGCACTGGAAACACCATATATTTT.

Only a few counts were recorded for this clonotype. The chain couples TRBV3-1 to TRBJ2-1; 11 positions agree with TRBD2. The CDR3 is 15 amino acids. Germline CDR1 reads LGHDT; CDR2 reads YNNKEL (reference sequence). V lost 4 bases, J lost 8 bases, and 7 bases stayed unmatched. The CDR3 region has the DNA TGTGCCAGCAGCCCCCGACTAGCGGGGTGGGATGAGCAGTTCTTC. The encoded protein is CASSPRLAGWDEQFF.

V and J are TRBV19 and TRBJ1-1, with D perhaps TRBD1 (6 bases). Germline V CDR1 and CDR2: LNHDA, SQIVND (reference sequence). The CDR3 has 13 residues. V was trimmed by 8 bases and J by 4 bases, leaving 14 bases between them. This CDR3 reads CASYNRVGTEAFF. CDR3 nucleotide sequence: TGTGCCAGTTATAACAGGGTCGGCACTGAAGCTTTCTTT.

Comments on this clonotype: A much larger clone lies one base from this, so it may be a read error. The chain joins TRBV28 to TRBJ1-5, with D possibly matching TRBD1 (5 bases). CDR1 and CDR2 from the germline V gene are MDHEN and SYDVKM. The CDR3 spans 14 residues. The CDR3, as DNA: TGTGTCAGCAGCTCCGACAGAAGGTATCAGCCCCAGCATTTT. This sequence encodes CVSSSDRRYQPQHF.

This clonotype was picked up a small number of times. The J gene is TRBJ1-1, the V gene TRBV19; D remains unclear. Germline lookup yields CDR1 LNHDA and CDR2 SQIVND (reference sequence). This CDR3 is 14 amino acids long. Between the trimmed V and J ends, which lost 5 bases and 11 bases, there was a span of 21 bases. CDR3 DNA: TGTGCCAGTAGTCCCCTCGGTTCGACGATAGGGGCTTTCTTT. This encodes CASSPLGSTIGAFF. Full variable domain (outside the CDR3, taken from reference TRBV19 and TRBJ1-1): DGGITQSPKYLFRKEGQNVTLSCEQNLNHDAMYWYRQDPGQGLRLIYYSQIVNDFQKGDIAEGYSVSREKKESFPLTVTSAQKNPTAFYLCASSPLGSTIGAFFGQGTRLTVV.

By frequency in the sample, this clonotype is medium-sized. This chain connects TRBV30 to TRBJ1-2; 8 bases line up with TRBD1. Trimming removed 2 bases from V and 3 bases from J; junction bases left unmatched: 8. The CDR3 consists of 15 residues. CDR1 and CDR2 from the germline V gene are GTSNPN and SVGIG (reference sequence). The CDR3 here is CAWSTGTGSYYGYTF. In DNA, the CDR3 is TGTGCCTGGAGTACGGGGACAGGCTCCTACTATGGCTACACCTTC. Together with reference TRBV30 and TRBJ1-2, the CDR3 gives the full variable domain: SQTIHQWPATLVQPVGSPLSLECTVEGTSNPNLYWYRQAAGRGLQLLFYSVGIGQISSEVPQNLSASRPQDRQFILSSKKLLLSDSGFYLCAWSTGTGSYYGYTFGSGTRLTVV.

CDR3 in DNA: TGTGCCAGCAGCAAAGTGGTCGGGGGCACCGGGGAGCTGTTTTTT. The encoded protein is CASSKVVGGTGELFF. V and J are TRBV11-3 and TRBJ2-2; a weak D match, TRBD2 (6 bases). The V end lost 5 bases, the J end lost 4 bases, and 14 bases lay between the germline ends. There are 15 residues in the CDR3. In germline, CDR1 is SGHNT, CDR2 YENEEA.

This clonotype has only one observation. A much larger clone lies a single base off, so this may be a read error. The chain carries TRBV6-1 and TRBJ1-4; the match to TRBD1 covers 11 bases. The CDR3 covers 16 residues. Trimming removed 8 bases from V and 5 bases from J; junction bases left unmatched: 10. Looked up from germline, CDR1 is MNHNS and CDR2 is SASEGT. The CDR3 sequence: CASGPWTGGANEKLFF. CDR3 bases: TGTGCCAGCGGACCCTGGACAGGGGGCGCGAATGAAAAACTGTTTTTT.

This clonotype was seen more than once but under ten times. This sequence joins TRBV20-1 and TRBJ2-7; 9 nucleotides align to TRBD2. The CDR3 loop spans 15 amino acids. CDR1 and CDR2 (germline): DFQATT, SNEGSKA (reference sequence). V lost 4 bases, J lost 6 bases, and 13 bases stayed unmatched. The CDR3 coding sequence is TGCAGTGCTACACCTAGCGGGATGGGTATTTCCGAGCAGTACTTC. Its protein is CSATPSGMGISEQYF.

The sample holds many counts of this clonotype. For the CDR3, the DNA is TGTGCCAGCAGCTTTAATTCCTACAATGAGCAGTTCTTC. The encoded protein is CASSFNSYNEQFF. The rearrangement links TRBV7-2 to TRBJ2-1; D remains unclear. The length of the CDR3 is 13 residues. Looked up from germline, CDR1 is SGHTA and CDR2 is FQGNSA. The V and J ends lost 3 bases and 1 base respectively, with 4 bases between them.

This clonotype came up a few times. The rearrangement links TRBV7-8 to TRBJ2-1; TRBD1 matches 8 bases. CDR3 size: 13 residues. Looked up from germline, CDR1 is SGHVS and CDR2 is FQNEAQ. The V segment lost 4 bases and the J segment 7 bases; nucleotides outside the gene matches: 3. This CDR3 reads CASSYRQGNEQFF. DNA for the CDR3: TGTGCCAGCAGCTATAGACAGGGGAATGAGCAGTTCTTC. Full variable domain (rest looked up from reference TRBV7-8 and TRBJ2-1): GAGVSQSPRYKVAKRGQDVALRCDPISGHVSLFWYQQALGQGPEFLTYFQNEAQLDKSGLPSDRFFAERPEGSVSTLKIQRTQQEDSAVYLCASSYRQGNEQFFGPGTRLTVL.

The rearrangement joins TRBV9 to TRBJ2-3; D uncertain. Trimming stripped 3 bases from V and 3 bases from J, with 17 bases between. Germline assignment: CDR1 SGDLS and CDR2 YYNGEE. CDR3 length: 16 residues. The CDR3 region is CASSAPWDPATDTQYF. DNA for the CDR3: TGTGCCAGCAGCGCCCCCTGGGATCCGGCGACAGATACGCAGTATTTT.

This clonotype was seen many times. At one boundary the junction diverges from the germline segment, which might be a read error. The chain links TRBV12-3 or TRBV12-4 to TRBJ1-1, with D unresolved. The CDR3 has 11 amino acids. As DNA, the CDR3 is TGTGCCAGCAGATTAGCGGGTGAAGCTTTCTTT. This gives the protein CASRLAGEAFF.